Listed below are T cell receptor beta chains from one sample, sequenced in a study of T cell repertoires in cytomegalovirus infection. TCRdb independently ran MiXCR on the reads; one entry per CDR3 protein. The sample contains some 900,000 distinct CDR3 sequences, approximately 32% of which appear only once. For these receptors, no antigen is known. The material was cultured CD8+ T cells from PBMCs, obtained from culture after CMV antigen stimulation. The receptor source for this set is a human donor in good health (CMV status not recorded). Some clones in this sample may be carry-over from other donors' samples. Each CDR3 is given with its conserved first and last residue. A D gene is named only where the DNA matches it firmly. Some rows mark clone size as missing; the rest say once, few, many or name a class of expanded clone.

- TRBJ1-6 - TRBV27 TGTGCCAGCAGTTCCGGACAGTTTAATTCACCCCTCCACTTT CASSSGQFNSPLHF
- TRBJ2-3 many TRBV7-2 TGTGCCAGCAGCTTAGGGCAGGCCCCAGATACGCAGTATTTT CASSLGQAPDTQYF
- TRBJ1-6 few TRBV28 TGTGCCAGTCTAGGGGTATTCAGTAATTCACCCCTCCACTTT CASLGVFSNSPLHF
TRBD1 TRBJ1-5 - TRBV12-3/TRBV12-4 TGTGCCAGCAGTTCCAGCGGGTGGGACAGCCCTCCTAATAGCAATCAGCCCCAGCATTTT CASSSSGWDSPPNSNQPQHF
- TRBJ1-5 many TRBV7-9 TGTGCCAGCAGCCCGGACGGCCGACAGCCCCAGCATTTT CASSPDGRQPQHF
- TRBJ1-2 many TRBV7-2 TGTGCCAGCAGCCAGACGGGGCAAACCCATGGCTACACCTTC CASSQTGQTHGYTF
- TRBJ1-2 few TRBV2 TGTGCCAGCGATGGCTACACCTTC CASDGYTF
- TRBJ2-5 - TRBV28 TGTGCCAGCAGTTTCTTGGGGGTCCAAGAGACCCAGTACTTC CASSFLGVQETQYF
- TRBJ2-7 - TRBV6-5 TGTGCCAGCAGTTATTTCCCCGGTTACGAGCAGTACTTC CASSYFPGYEQYF
TRBD2 TRBJ2-1 - TRBV13 TGTGCCAGCAGCTTAGGCCCAGCGGGGGGGTTTGAGCAGTTCTTC CASSLGPAGGFEQFF
- TRBJ2-3 - TRBV27 TGTGCCAGCAGTCAACGTGTCTTCCCTCCATACACAGATACGCAGTATTTT CASSQRVFPPYTDTQYF
- TRBJ2-1 - TRBV6-1 TGTGCCAGCAGTTATTTGGTTAGCAACAATGAGCAGTTCTTC CASSYLVSNNEQFF
- TRBJ2-3 - TRBV27 TGTGCCAGCAGTTTACCTCACGTGGGGGGACCGGGTTTGGAGCAGTATTTT CASSLPHVGGPGLEQYF
TRBD2 TRBJ2-4 many TRBV7-9 TGTGCCAGCAGCTTATTAGCGGGGACGAATAAAAACATTCAGTACTTC CASSLLAGTNKNIQYF
- TRBJ1-5 - TRBV19 TGTGCCAGTACTCGATGGGACTCCAATCAGCCCCAGCATTTT CASTRWDSNQPQHF
- TRBJ2-1 many TRBV7-2 TGTGCCAGCAGCTTAGCGGGGCGTAATGAGCAGTTCTTC CASSLAGRNEQFF